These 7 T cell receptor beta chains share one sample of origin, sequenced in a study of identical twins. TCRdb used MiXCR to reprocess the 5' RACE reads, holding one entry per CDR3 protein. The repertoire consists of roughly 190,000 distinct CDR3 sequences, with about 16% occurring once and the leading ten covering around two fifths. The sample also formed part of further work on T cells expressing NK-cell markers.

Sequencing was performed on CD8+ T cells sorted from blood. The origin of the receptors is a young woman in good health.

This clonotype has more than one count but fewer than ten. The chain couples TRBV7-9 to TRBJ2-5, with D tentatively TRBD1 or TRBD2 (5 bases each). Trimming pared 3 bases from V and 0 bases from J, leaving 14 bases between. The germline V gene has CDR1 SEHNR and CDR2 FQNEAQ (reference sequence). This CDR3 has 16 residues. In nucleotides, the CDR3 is TGTGCCAGCAGCTTCGAGTATCCGGGACACCAAGAGACCCAGTACTTC. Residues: CASSFEYPGHQETQYF.

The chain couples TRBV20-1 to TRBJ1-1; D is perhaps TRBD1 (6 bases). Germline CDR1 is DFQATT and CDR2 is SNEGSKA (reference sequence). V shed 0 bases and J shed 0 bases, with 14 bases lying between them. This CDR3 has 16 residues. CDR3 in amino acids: CSARDNGGLVNTEAFF. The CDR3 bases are TGCAGTGCTAGAGATAACGGGGGGCTGGTGAACACTGAAGCTTTCTTT.

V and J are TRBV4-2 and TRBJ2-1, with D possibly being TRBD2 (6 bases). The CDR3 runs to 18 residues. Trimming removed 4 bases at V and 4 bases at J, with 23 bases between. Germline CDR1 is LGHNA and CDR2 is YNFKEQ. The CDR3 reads CASSPGQIWGEYYNEQFF. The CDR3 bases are TGTGCCAGCAGCCCCGGGCAAATCTGGGGGGAATATTACAATGAGCAGTTCTTC.

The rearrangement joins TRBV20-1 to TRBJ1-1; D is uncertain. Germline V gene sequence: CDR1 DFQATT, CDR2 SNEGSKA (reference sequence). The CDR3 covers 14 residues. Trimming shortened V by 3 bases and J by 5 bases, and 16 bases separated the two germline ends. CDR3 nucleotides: TGCAGTGCTAGCGCAGAGGAACTTGTGACTGAAGCTTTCTTT. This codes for CSASAEELVTEAFF.

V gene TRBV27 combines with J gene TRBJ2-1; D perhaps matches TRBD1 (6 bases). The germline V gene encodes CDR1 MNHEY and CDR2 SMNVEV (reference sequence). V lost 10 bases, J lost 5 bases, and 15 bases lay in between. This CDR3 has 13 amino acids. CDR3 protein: CATTGGTDNEQFF. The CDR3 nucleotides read TGTGCCACGACAGGTGGTACGGACAATGAGCAGTTCTTC.

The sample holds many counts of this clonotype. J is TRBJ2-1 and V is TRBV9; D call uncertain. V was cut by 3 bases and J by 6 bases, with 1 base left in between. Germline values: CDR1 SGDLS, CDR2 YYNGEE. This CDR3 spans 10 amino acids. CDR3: CASSGNEQFF. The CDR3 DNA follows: TGTGCCAGCAGCGGCAATGAGCAGTTCTTC.

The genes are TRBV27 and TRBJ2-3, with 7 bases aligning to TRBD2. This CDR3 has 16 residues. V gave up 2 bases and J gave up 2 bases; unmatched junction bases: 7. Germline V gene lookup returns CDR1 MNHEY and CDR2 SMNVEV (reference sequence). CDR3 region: CASSLSLGLNTDTQYF. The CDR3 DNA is TGTGCCAGCAGTTTAAGTCTGGGACTAAACACAGATACGCAGTATTTT.